Below, 19 T cell receptor beta chains from the same sample are listed, as sequenced in a study of cytomegalovirus exposure and HLA in healthy donors (dated 2017 in TCRdb). To prepare the library, the immunoSEQ multiplex PCR assay was applied. For the multiplex PCR, a mixture combining 60 forward primers for TCR Vbeta segments and 13 reverse primers for TCR Jbeta segments was used. Entries here come from immuneACCESS through TCRdb and include only in-frame sequences with V and J called. Some clones fail to appear in such tables; in the studies checked, an unresolved V gene covers under half of the shortfall, and the cause of the remainder is unknown. The record for this sample contains fewer than 250,000 clones. The ten largest clonotypes hold about 0.9% of the sample. Sequencing input: PBMCs. These receptors were obtained from a woman between 25 and 40 years old in good health and CMV-seropositive.

As DNA, the CDR3 is TGTGCCAGCAGTTACGGGGAGTTCCTGAATGAGCAGTTCTTC. This encodes CASSYGEFLNEQFF. V and J are TRBV6-5 and TRBJ2-1; tentative D call: TRBD2 (5 bases). Trimming removed 2 bases at V and 7 bases at J, with 12 bases between. The germline CDR1 and CDR2 sequences are MNHEY and SVGAGI. The CDR3 is made up of 14 amino acids.

V gene TRBV6-5 combines with J gene TRBJ2-5; D might be TRBD2 (6 bases). V was trimmed by 4 bases and J by 2 bases, leaving 17 bases between them. The CDR3 runs to 16 residues. Germline V lookup: CDR1 MNHEY, CDR2 SVGAGI. CDR3 sequence: CASSSERLEGQETQYF. The CDR3 DNA reads TGTGCCAGCAGTTCGGAACGACTGGAGGGTCAAGAGACCCAGTACTTC.

The gene calls are TRBV5-1 and TRBJ1-4; D is possibly TRBD1 (5 bases). V was pared by 2 bases and J by 1 base, with 15 bases between. The CDR3 spans 17 residues. Germline CDR1 SGHRS, CDR2 YFSETQ. The CDR3 reads CASSFGGGSGTNEKLFF. Written as DNA, the CDR3 is TGCGCCAGCAGCTTTGGGGGAGGGAGCGGAACTAATGAAAAACTGTTTTTT.

This chain joins TRBV28 and TRBJ2-2; the match to TRBD1 covers 9 bases. Germline CDR1 and CDR2: MDHEN and SYDVKM. The CDR3 is 17 residues long. J gave up 5 bases and V 2 bases, and 9 bases lay outside the gene matches. The DNA of the CDR3 is TGTGCCAGCAGTTTAGGGCCAACAGGGGGCGCGACCGGGGAGCTGTTTTTT. It yields the protein CASSLGPTGGATGELFF.

The chain joins TRBV11-2 to TRBJ1-1; 7 bases agree with TRBD1. Germline loops: CDR1 SGHAT, CDR2 FQNNGV. There are 13 residues in the CDR3. J was trimmed by 3 bases and V by 5 bases; bases with no gene match: 3. The CDR3 here is CASSQDRDTEAFF. The CDR3 DNA reads TGTGCCAGCAGCCAAGACAGGGACACTGAAGCTTTCTTT.

The chain employs TRBV9 and TRBJ2-3, with a possible D match to TRBD2 (6 bases). CDR3 length: 17 amino acids. Looked up from germline, CDR1 is SGDLS and CDR2 is YYNGEE. The V end was cut by 1 base, the J end by 2 bases, with 17 bases between. CDR3 protein: CASSVRGNSGPTDTQYF. The CDR3 DNA follows: TGTGCCAGCAGCGTACGGGGCAATAGCGGCCCCACAGATACGCAGTATTTT.

The J gene is TRBJ1-6, the V gene TRBV7-8; possible D gene TRBD1, 6 bases. V was pared by 3 bases and J by 7 bases, with 10 bases between. Per germline, CDR1 SGHVS and CDR2 FQNEAQ. This CDR3 comprises 14 residues. The CDR3 spells CASSLMRGNSPLHF. In DNA, the CDR3 is TGTGCCAGCAGCTTGATGAGGGGGAATTCACCCCTCCACTTT.

The CDR3: CSVGTSGRTDTQYF. CDR3 nucleotide sequence: TGCAGCGTCGGGACTAGCGGGAGGACAGATACGCAGTATTTT. V gene TRBV29-1 combines with J gene TRBJ2-3; 15 nucleotides align to TRBD2. J was trimmed by 3 bases and V by 6 bases; bases with no gene match: 1. The length of the CDR3 is 14 residues. Germline V gene sequence: CDR1 SQVTM, CDR2 ANQGSEA.

The chain recombines TRBV2 with TRBJ2-5, with 8 bases lining up with TRBD2. TRBJ2-7 explains the end of the DNA better; the J call may be wrong. Germline loops: CDR1 SNHLY, CDR2 FYNNEI. CDR3 length equals 15 residues. The CDR3 spells CASSEDPSGSYEQYF. In DNA form, the CDR3 reads TGTGCCAGCAGTGAAGACCCTAGCGGGTCCTACGAGCAGTACTTC.

This sequence joins TRBV5-6 and TRBJ2-7; the D is unclear. Germline V gene lookup returns CDR1 SGHDT and CDR2 YYEEEE. The length of the CDR3 is 12 residues. The V and J ends lost 1 base and 7 bases respectively, with 9 bases between them. CDR3: CASSLFPGEQYF. DNA of the CDR3: TGTGCCAGCAGCTTGTTCCCAGGAGAGCAGTACTTC.

J is TRBJ2-1 and V is TRBV6-5; D call uncertain. CDR1 is MNHEY, CDR2 SVGAGI, per germline. CDR3 length: 13 amino acids. Between the trimmed V and J ends, which lost 0 bases and 12 bases, there was a span of 12 bases. In DNA, the CDR3 is TGTGCCAGCAGTTACTCCCGGGTTAAAGGGCAGTTCTTC. This sequence encodes CASSYSRVKGQFF.

This chain uses TRBV5-6 with TRBJ1-2; possible D gene TRBD1, 5 bases. There are 12 residues in the CDR3. Germline V CDR1 and CDR2: SGHDT, YYEEEE. Trimming cost V 4 bases and J 7 bases, with 11 bases left between them. Written as DNA, the CDR3 is TGTGCCAGCAGCCCCGGGGGGGGTGGCTACACCTTC. It codes for CASSPGGGGYTF.

The rearrangement links TRBV5-1 to TRBJ1-3; 7 bases line up with TRBD1. Germline V gives CDR1 SGHRS, CDR2 YFSETQ. The CDR3 has 13 residues. V trimming: 3 bases; J trimming: 4 bases; junction bases outside the gene matches: 1. CDR3 DNA sequence: TGCGCCAGCAGCTCGGGACAGGGAAACACCATATATTTT. Protein sequence: CASSSGQGNTIYF.

The chain links TRBV15 to TRBJ1-5; no clear D. Trimming took off 0 bases at V and 0 bases at J, with 6 bases between the two ends. The CDR3 is made up of 15 amino acids. CDR1 LNHNV and CDR2 YYDKDF come from the germline V gene (reference sequence). The CDR3 DNA follows: TGTGCCACCAGCAGAGATAGTAATAGCAATCAGCCCCAGCATTTT. Protein: CATSRDSNSNQPQHF.

The genes are TRBV5-8 and TRBJ1-2; D might be TRBD1 (5 bases). Germline V gene data show CDR1 as SGHTS and CDR2 as YDEGEE. The CDR3 totals 14 residues. V was clipped by 5 bases and J by 3 bases, with 14 bases between them. The CDR3 region is CASRIRGGDYGYTF. The DNA of the CDR3 is TGTGCCAGCAGAATCCGGGGGGGTGACTATGGCTACACCTTC.

J is TRBJ2-3 and V is TRBV9, with 8 bases matching TRBD2. The CDR3 has 15 residues. Per the germline V gene, CDR1 is SGDLS and CDR2 is YYNGEE. Trimming took 4 bases from V and 2 from J; bases not matched to a gene: 6. CDR3 DNA sequence: TGTGCCAGCAGCATTTTAGCGGGGCTCACAGATACGCAGTATTTT. This translates into CASSILAGLTDTQYF.

The V gene is TRBV28, the J gene TRBJ1-1; D possibly corresponds to TRBD1 (5 bases). The length of the CDR3 is 16 residues. V lost 0 bases, J lost 4 bases, and 15 bases lay in between. CDR1 MDHEN and CDR2 SYDVKM come from the germline V gene. The CDR3 here is CASSLWPRGVSTEAFF. The CDR3 DNA reads TGTGCCAGCAGTTTATGGCCCCGGGGGGTAAGCACTGAAGCTTTCTTT.

The rearrangement links TRBV28 to TRBJ1-1, with D perhaps TRBD1 (6 bases). Germline V gene lookup returns CDR1 MDHEN and CDR2 SYDVKM. The length of the CDR3 is 14 residues. V was trimmed by 8 bases and J by 1 base, leaving 14 bases between them. The CDR3 loop reads CASSFPGQNTEAFF. The CDR3 DNA sequence: TGTGCCAGCTCTTTTCCGGGACAGAACACTGAAGCTTTCTTT.

The chain carries TRBV5-6 and TRBJ2-3; TRBD2 might be the D (6 bases). Germline V gives CDR1 SGHDT, CDR2 YYEEEE. This CDR3 is 15 amino acids long. With 5 bases removed from V and 3 bases from J, the gap between germline ends came to 16 bases. The DNA of the CDR3 is TGTGCCAGCAGACCCGGAGGGCCCGGGACAGATACGCAGTATTTT. This sequence encodes CASRPGGPGTDTQYF.